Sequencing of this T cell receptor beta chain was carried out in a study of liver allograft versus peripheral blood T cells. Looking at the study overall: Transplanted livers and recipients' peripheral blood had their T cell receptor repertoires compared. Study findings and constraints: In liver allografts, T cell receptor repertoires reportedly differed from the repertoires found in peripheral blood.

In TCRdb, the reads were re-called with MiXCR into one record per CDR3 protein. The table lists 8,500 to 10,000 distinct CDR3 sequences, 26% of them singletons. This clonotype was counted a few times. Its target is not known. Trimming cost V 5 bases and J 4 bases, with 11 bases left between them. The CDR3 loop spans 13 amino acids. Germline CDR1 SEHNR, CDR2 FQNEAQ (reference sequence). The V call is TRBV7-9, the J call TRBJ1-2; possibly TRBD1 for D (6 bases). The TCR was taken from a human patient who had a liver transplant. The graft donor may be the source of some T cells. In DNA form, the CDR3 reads TGTGCCAGCAGCACAGGGCGGACCTATGGCTACACCTTC. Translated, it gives CASSTGRTYGYTF.